Below, 27 T cell receptor beta chains from the same sample are listed, as sequenced in a study of cytomegalovirus exposure and HLA in healthy donors (dated by TCRdb to about 2017). Libraries were prepared through the immunoSEQ multiplex PCR assay. The multiplex PCR relied on a mix of 60 forward primers for TCR Vbeta segments and 13 reverse primers for TCR Jbeta segments. As stored in TCRdb, this immuneACCESS dataset retains in-frame rearrangements with V and J assigned. A fraction of the clones does not appear; measured against another copy, unresolved V genes explain less than half of the discrepancy, and the remainder lacks a known reason. The sample data list about 180,000 clones, and 81% of these were observed just once. The ten largest account for about 2.2% of the sample. The material sequenced was PBMCs. The receptor set was obtained from a woman aged 25-40 years in good health and CMV-seronegative.

The J gene is TRBJ1-1, the V gene TRBV5-1, with TRBD1 as a possible D gene (6 bases). The CDR3 extends over 16 amino acids. Trimming left V 7 bases short and J 1 base short, with 20 bases between. The germline V gene encodes CDR1 SGHRS and CDR2 YFSETQ. This chain's CDR3 is CASCPGGGAANTEAFF. Written as DNA, the CDR3 is TGCGCCAGCTGTCCCGGGGGGGGCGCGGCGAACACTGAAGCTTTCTTT.

CDR3 sequence (DNA): TGTGCCAGCAGTTTTGGGACAGGGGGTGGCTACACCTTC. It is translated as CASSFGTGGGYTF. The J gene is TRBJ1-2, the V gene TRBV25-1, with 11 bases matching TRBD1. This CDR3 contains 13 residues. Looked up from germline, CDR1 is MGHDK and CDR2 is SYGVNS. V was pared by 5 bases and J by 7 bases, with 3 bases of the junction left unmatched.

This chain connects TRBV7-9 to TRBJ1-3; 9 positions agree with TRBD1. CDR3 length: 14 residues. The V gene end was trimmed by 8 bases and the J gene end by 0 bases; junction bases not matched to a gene: 2. Germline-derived CDR1 and CDR2 are SEHNR and FQNEAQ (reference sequence). The CDR3 loop reads CASWDRDSGNTIYF. The CDR3 region has the DNA TGTGCCAGCTGGGACAGGGACTCTGGAAACACCATATATTTT. The full variable domain, rest sourced from reference TRBV7-9 and TRBJ1-3, is DTGVSQNPRHKITKRGQNVTFRCDPISEHNRLYWYRQTLGQGPEFLTYFQNEAQLEKSRLLSDRFSAERPKGSFSTLEIQRTEQGDSAMYLCASWDRDSGNTIYFGEGSWLTVV.

The J gene is TRBJ1-6, the V gene TRBV4-3; no clear D gene. CDR1 LGHNA and CDR2 YSLEER come from the germline V gene. The CDR3 is 18 residues long. Between the trimmed V and J ends, which lost 0 bases and 8 bases, there was a span of 20 bases. The DNA for the CDR3 is TGCGCCAGCAGCCAAGACGGGTCCGGGTCGGCTAGGCATTCACCCCTCCACTTT. This gives the protein CASSQDGSGSARHSPLHF.

DNA of the CDR3: TGCGCCAGCAGCCGGCAGGATTATTCCTACGAGCAGTACTTC. Translated, it gives CASSRQDYSYEQYF. V is TRBV4-1 and J is TRBJ2-7; D remains unclear. This CDR3 is built from 14 residues. Germline CDR1 MGHRA, CDR2 YSYEKL. V was shortened by 4 bases and J by 1 base, with 11 bases between the two germline ends.

This chain connects TRBV27 to TRBJ2-5, with 10 bases matching TRBD1. The J call is doubtful: the DNA matches TRBJ2-7 better. Germline CDR1 and CDR2: MNHEY and SMNVEV (reference sequence). The CDR3 is 15 residues long. The CDR3 loop reads CASSLSGTGVYEQYF. In nucleotides, the CDR3 is TGTGCCAGCAGTTTAAGTGGGACAGGGGTCTACGAGCAGTACTTC.

V gene TRBV5-1 combines with J gene TRBJ1-2, with D perhaps matching TRBD1 (6 bases). From germline, CDR1 is SGHRS and CDR2 YFSETQ. The CDR3 has 13 residues. V lost 4 bases, J lost 4 bases, and 11 bases lay in between. CDR3 loop: CASSPDSLYGYTF. The CDR3 region has the DNA TGCGCCAGCAGCCCGGACAGTCTCTATGGCTACACCTTC.

This chain connects TRBV19 to TRBJ2-7, with TRBD1 identical over 11 bases. J was trimmed by 4 bases and V by 4 bases; bases with no gene match: 6. The CDR3 sequence is 15 residues long. Germline V gene lookup returns CDR1 LNHDA and CDR2 SQIVND (reference sequence). The CDR3 region has the DNA TGTGCCAGTAGTAGCAGGACAGGGGGCCTGTACGAGCAGTACTTC. It yields the protein CASSSRTGGLYEQYF.

The V gene is TRBV7-6, the J gene TRBJ2-5, with 9 bases matching TRBD2. The germline gives CDR1 SGHVS, CDR2 FNYEAQ. J was trimmed by 1 base and V by 6 bases; bases with no gene match: 3. The CDR3 spans 14 residues. CDR3 region: CASRETSGQETQYF. The DNA of the CDR3 is TGTGCCAGCAGAGAGACTAGCGGCCAAGAGACCCAGTACTTC.

J is TRBJ1-1 and V is TRBV7-9, with D hard to call. V lost 1 base to trimming and J lost 1 base, with 7 bases between them. Germline lookup yields CDR1 SEHNR and CDR2 FQNEAQ (reference sequence). This CDR3 has 14 residues. DNA for the CDR3: TGTGCCAGCAGCTTAGGCGAGGAGAACACTGAAGCTTTCTTT. It yields the protein CASSLGEENTEAFF.

This chain joins TRBV5-1 and TRBJ2-1; D possibly corresponds to TRBD2 (6 bases). V was cut by 4 bases and J by 5 bases, with 7 bases left in between. Germline assignment: CDR1 SGHRS and CDR2 YFSETQ. The CDR3 covers 12 residues. The CDR3 protein is CASSRGDNEQFF. The CDR3 DNA is TGCGCCAGCAGCCGCGGGGACAATGAGCAGTTCTTC.

V and J are TRBV5-1 and TRBJ1-4; 7 bases align to TRBD1. Per the germline V gene, CDR1 is SGHRS and CDR2 is YFSETQ. The CDR3 is 15 residues long. V shed 1 base and J 8 bases; nucleotides not matched to a gene: 8. This CDR3 reads CASSLSQGGGEKLFF. The CDR3 region has the DNA TGCGCCAGCAGCTTGTCGCAGGGGGGCGGAGAAAAACTGTTTTTT.

The V and J genes are TRBV29-1 and TRBJ2-3; 10 bases are shared with TRBD2. J lost 4 bases, V lost 3 bases, and 7 bases had no gene match. CDR1 and CDR2 (germline): SQVTM, ANQGSEA. The CDR3 is 15 amino acids. Written as DNA, the CDR3 is TGCAGCGTTGACGGAGCGGGGGGGGCGGCAGATACGCAGTATTTT. As protein: CSVDGAGGAADTQYF.

Remarks on this clone: A junction boundary mismatches the germline segment, possibly from a read error. This sequence joins TRBV4-1 and TRBJ2-4, with 7 bases that match TRBD2. From germline, CDR1 is MGHRA and CDR2 YSYEKL. This CDR3 is built from 16 residues. CDR3 loop: CASSQDGGGIKNSQYF. The CDR3 DNA reads TGCGCCAGCAGCCAAGATGGGGGGGGTATCAAAAACAGTCAGTACTTC.

The chain couples TRBV5-5 to TRBJ1-2; 9 bases line up with TRBD1. CDR3 size: 14 residues. V was pared by 4 bases and J by 5 bases, with 6 bases of the junction left unmatched. Germline lookup yields CDR1 SGHKS and CDR2 YYEKEE (reference sequence). This chain's CDR3 is CASSIDRGDYGYTF. CDR3 sequence (DNA): TGTGCCAGCAGCATCGACAGGGGGGATTATGGCTACACCTTC.

The chain carries TRBV9 and TRBJ1-4; TRBD1 is a possible D gene (5 bases). Between the trimmed V and J ends, which lost 4 bases and 4 bases, there was a span of 17 bases. The germline V gene has CDR1 SGDLS and CDR2 YYNGEE. The CDR3 is made up of 16 amino acids. The CDR3, as DNA: TGTGCCAGCAGCCCGTTGGGGGGGGGAAATAATGAAAAACTGTTTTTT. Its protein product is CASSPLGGGNNEKLFF.

The genes are TRBV28 and TRBJ2-7, with 8 bases fitting TRBD2. V lost 8 bases, J lost 2 bases, and 14 bases stayed unmatched. The CDR3 spans 16 residues. CDR1 and CDR2 from the germline V gene are MDHEN and SYDVKM. CDR3 DNA sequence: TGTGCCAGCTTCACCTTCGTCGGGGGGGGCACCTACGAGCAGTACTTC. Protein: CASFTFVGGGTYEQYF.

The genes are TRBV7-2 and TRBJ1-2, with unresolved D. Per germline, CDR1 SGHTA and CDR2 FQGNSA. The V end lost 2 bases, the J end lost 8 bases, and 18 bases lay between the germline ends. This CDR3 is built from 15 residues. The CDR3 here is CASSLRRFPSWGYTF. The CDR3 nucleotides are TGTGCCAGCAGCTTACGGAGGTTCCCCTCTTGGGGCTACACCTTC.

The chain carries TRBV11-2 and TRBJ1-2, with D unresolved. V dropped 1 base and J dropped 6 bases, with 9 bases sitting between them. Germline V gives CDR1 SGHAT, CDR2 FQNNGV. CDR3 length: 13 residues. CDR3 bases: TGTGCCAGCAGCTTAGGGAGGGAGAATGGCTACACCTTC. Amino acids: CASSLGRENGYTF.

The rearrangement links TRBV7-2 to TRBJ1-2; D gene unclear. CDR1 and CDR2 from the germline V gene are SGHTA and FQGNSA. The CDR3 runs 14 residues. Trimming removed 1 base at V and 8 bases at J, with 14 bases between. CDR3: CASSLGPRVVGYTF. The CDR3 bases are TGTGCCAGCAGCTTAGGGCCCCGGGTGGTCGGCTACACCTTC.

This clone was found a few times. Other DNA sequences in the sample encode the same CDR3. This chain links TRBV19 with TRBJ1-2; D is perhaps TRBD1 (5 bases). Trimming shortened V by 6 bases and J by 4 bases, and 6 bases separated the two germline ends. This CDR3 is 11 amino acids long. Germline V lookup: CDR1 LNHDA, CDR2 SQIVND (reference sequence). This chain's CDR3 is CASSGGYGYTF. In DNA form, the CDR3 reads TGTGCCAGTAGCGGGGGCTATGGCTACACCTTC.

This sequence joins TRBV5-4 and TRBJ2-7; a possible D gene is TRBD2 (5 bases). Germline loops: CDR1 SGHNT, CDR2 YYREEE (reference sequence). V lost 0 bases, J lost 2 bases, and 12 bases lay in between. The CDR3 length is 15 residues. Here the CDR3 reads CASSLAIGLAYEQYF. CDR3 DNA: TGTGCCAGCAGCTTGGCGATCGGACTCGCCTACGAGCAGTACTTC.

This chain links TRBV5-4 with TRBJ2-1; no reliable D call. This CDR3 contains 17 residues. V was shortened by 0 bases and J by 8 bases, with 21 bases between the two germline ends. Germline-derived CDR1 and CDR2 are SGHNT and YYREEE (reference sequence). Here the CDR3 DNA reads TGTGCCAGCAGCTTGGGGGTTACGTCAGGTGGATGGGATGAGCAGTTCTTC. It translates to CASSLGVTSGGWDEQFF.

The V and J genes are TRBV7-6 and TRBJ2-3, with 7 bases matching TRBD2. The CDR3 contains 13 residues. V was clipped by 6 bases and J by 2 bases; unmatched bases: 2. CDR1 SGHVS and CDR2 FNYEAQ come from the germline V gene. CDR3 residues: CASRRDYTDTQYF. Here the CDR3 DNA reads TGTGCCAGCAGGCGGGACTACACAGATACGCAGTATTTT.

The chain couples TRBV28 to TRBJ1-6; the D gene is possibly TRBD1 (5 bases). The V gene lost 7 bases and the J gene lost 6 bases, with 16 bases spanning the gap. In germline, CDR1 is MDHEN, CDR2 SYDVKM. The length of the CDR3 is 15 residues. The DNA of the CDR3 is TGTGCCAGCAACCCCGTGGGAGGGGCTAATTCACCCCTCCACTTT. Encoded protein: CASNPVGGANSPLHF.

The rearrangement links TRBV7-2 to TRBJ2-3; maybe TRBD1 (6 bases). V gave up 4 bases and J gave up 2 bases, with 7 bases separating them. The CDR3 contains 13 residues. Germline lookup yields CDR1 SGHTA and CDR2 FQGNSA. DNA of the CDR3: TGTGCCAGCAGCTGGGACAACACAGATACGCAGTATTTT. This encodes CASSWDNTDTQYF.

A word on this clone: This sample also contains other DNA sequences that code for the same CDR3. The genes are TRBV15 and TRBJ1-1; TRBD1 might be the D (6 bases). V lost 0 bases and J 5 bases, leaving 10 bases between the germline ends. CDR3 length: 14 residues. Germline lookup yields CDR1 LNHNV and CDR2 YYDKDF (reference sequence). The CDR3 here is CATSRDRGGTEAFF. CDR3 nucleotides: TGTGCCACCAGCAGAGACAGGGGCGGGACTGAAGCTTTCTTT.